These 21 T cell receptor beta chains share one sample of origin, sequenced in a study of blood T cell repertoires in COVID-19. Some clones are missing from TCRdb's copy, which holds only in-frame ones; the method was immunoSEQ multiplex PCR. Counted here are over 120,000 clones, more than 75% occurring once; the ten biggest clones make up less than 7.5%. The sample was PBMCs or T cells enriched from blood (not recorded which). The receptors were gathered from a woman in her fifties or sixties who had recovered from COVID-19.

The chain links TRBV7-9 to TRBJ2-7, with D possibly TRBD2 on 5 matching bases. Germline V gene sequence: CDR1 SEHNR, CDR2 FQNEAQ (reference sequence). The CDR3 covers 13 residues. V dropped 5 bases and J dropped 3 bases, with 11 bases sitting between them. DNA for the CDR3: TGTGCCAGCAGCCCCCCACTAGGCTACGAGCAGTACTTC. It yields the protein CASSPPLGYEQYF.

This chain uses TRBV7-2 with TRBJ1-1; D perhaps matches TRBD1 (6 bases). V lost 5 bases to trimming and J lost 3 bases, with 16 bases between them. CDR1 is SGHTA and CDR2 is FQGNSA in the germline V gene. The CDR3 contains 15 residues. The CDR3 here is CASSPLTGMYTEAFF. The CDR3 nucleotides read TGTGCCAGCAGCCCCCTTACAGGGATGTACACTGAAGCTTTCTTT.

The chain joins TRBV13 to TRBJ1-4; 7 nucleotides match TRBD1. V dropped 5 bases and J dropped 3; count of bases not matched to a gene: 6. Germline V CDR1 and CDR2: PRHDT, FYEKMQ (reference sequence). This CDR3 comprises 15 residues. The CDR3 DNA reads as TGTGCCAGCAGCGACACAGGGGAGGCTAATGAAAAACTGTTTTTT. Protein: CASSDTGEANEKLFF.

A note on this clone: The sample holds other DNA sequences that translate to the same CDR3. The rearrangement links TRBV28 to TRBJ1-3; weak D call: TRBD1 (5 bases). Trimming shortened V by 1 base and J by 7 bases, and 5 bases separated the two germline ends. The CDR3 spans 12 residues. The germline V gene encodes CDR1 MDHEN and CDR2 SYDVKM. The CDR3, as DNA: TGTGCCAGCAGTTTATCAGGGAACACCATATATTTT. Translation: CASSLSGNTIYF.

This clone has just one count. The V call is TRBV7-8, the J call TRBJ2-3; 15 bases are shared with TRBD2. This CDR3 spans 17 amino acids. The germline CDR1 and CDR2 sequences are SGHVS and FQNEAQ. The ends lost 5 bases at V and 2 bases at J; junction bases unmatched: 5. CDR3 DNA: TGTGCCAGCAGCAAGGGGACTAGCGGGGGGTTCACAGATACGCAGTATTTT. This translates into CASSKGTSGGFTDTQYF.

The chain links TRBV28 to TRBJ1-1; D may be TRBD1 (6 bases). The CDR3 length is 13 residues. Trimming took off 5 bases at V and 11 bases at J, with 18 bases between the two ends. Per germline, CDR1 MDHEN and CDR2 SYDVKM. In nucleotides, the CDR3 is TGTGCCAGCAGTAGAACAGGGCCCGAGGCGGCTTTCTTT. Protein: CASSRTGPEAAFF.

The chain couples TRBV24-1 to TRBJ1-1; the D gene is possibly TRBD1 (6 bases). The V end lost 5 bases, the J end lost 2 bases, and 14 bases lay between the germline ends. CDR1 is KGHDR, CDR2 SFDVKD, per germline. The CDR3 contains 15 residues. CDR3 nucleotide sequence: TGTGCCACCAGTGCATCCGTACAGGGTAACACTGAAGCTTTCTTT. It yields the protein CATSASVQGNTEAFF.

Here the CDR3 reads CASSPGTSAHEQYF. Here the CDR3 DNA reads TGTGCCAGCAGCCCAGGGACTAGCGCCCACGAGCAGTACTTC. V and J are TRBV7-2 and TRBJ2-7, with TRBD2 matching 10 bases. The length of the CDR3 is 14 residues. V lost 5 bases to trimming and J lost 5 bases; unmatched junction nucleotides: 6. Germline CDR1 reads SGHTA; CDR2 reads FQGNSA. Combining the CDR3 with reference TRBV7-2 and TRBJ2-7 gives the whole variable domain GAGVSQSPSNKVTEKGKDVELRCDPISGHTALYWYRQSLGQGLEFLIYFQGNSAPDKSGLPSDRFSAERTGGSVSTLTIQRTQQEDSAVYLCASSPGTSAHEQYFGPGTRLTVT.

The genes are TRBV19 and TRBJ1-2; 7 bases line up with TRBD1. This CDR3 comprises 14 residues. Unmatched junction bases numbered 5, after V lost 4 bases and J lost 3 bases. The germline V gene encodes CDR1 LNHDA and CDR2 SQIVND (reference sequence). CDR3 nucleotide sequence: TGTGCCAGTAGTAAGAACAGGGGAGACTATGGCTACACCTTC. As protein: CASSKNRGDYGYTF. The whole variable domain, filled in from reference TRBV19 and TRBJ1-2, reads DGGITQSPKYLFRKEGQNVTLSCEQNLNHDAMYWYRQDPGQGLRLIYYSQIVNDFQKGDIAEGYSVSREKKESFPLTVTSAQKNPTAFYLCASSKNRGDYGYTFGSGTRLTVV.

This clone has more than one count but fewer than ten. V gene TRBV5-1 combines with J gene TRBJ2-7; D perhaps matches TRBD1 (6 bases). The CDR3 has 14 amino acids. The V and J ends lost 4 bases and 6 bases respectively, with 17 bases between them. CDR1 is SGHRS, CDR2 YFSETQ, per germline. The CDR3 spells CASSLLRTESEQYF. The CDR3 DNA reads as TGCGCCAGCAGCCTACTCAGGACAGAGTCCGAGCAGTACTTC.

The rearrangement uses TRBV6-5 and TRBJ1-2, with D unclear. This CDR3 has 13 amino acids. V gave up 7 bases and J gave up 0 bases, with 9 bases separating them. Germline V lookup: CDR1 MNHEY, CDR2 SVGAGI. CDR3: CASTGSANYGYTF. DNA for the CDR3: TGTGCCAGCACGGGGAGCGCTAACTATGGCTACACCTTC.

The genes are TRBV18 and TRBJ2-5, with D hard to call. CDR3 length: 13 residues. Germline loops: CDR1 KGHSH, CDR2 LQKENI. V was shortened by 0 bases and J by 5 bases, with 7 bases between the two germline ends. The CDR3 DNA reads TGTGCCAGCTCACCACCCTCAGATGAGACCCAGTACTTC. It encodes CASSPPSDETQYF.

This rearrangement joins TRBV19 to TRBJ1-5; D gene unclear. This CDR3 region has 13 residues. Germline CDR1 is LNHDA and CDR2 is SQIVND (reference sequence). V shed 7 bases and J shed 0 bases, with 7 bases lying between them. CDR3 region: CASTANSNQPQHF. CDR3 sequence (DNA): TGTGCCAGTACCGCGAATAGCAATCAGCCCCAGCATTTT.

V usage is TRBV6-5 and J usage is TRBJ1-5; D call uncertain. Between the trimmed V and J ends, which lost 2 bases and 1 base, there was a span of 9 bases. This CDR3 spans 15 amino acids. Germline values: CDR1 MNHEY, CDR2 SVGAGI. The DNA for the CDR3 is TGTGCCAGCAGTTACCGGGGAATAAGCAATCAGCCCCAGCATTTT. Translated: CASSYRGISNQPQHF.

The chain employs TRBV15 and TRBJ1-1; tentative D call: TRBD1 (6 bases). From germline, CDR1 is LNHNV and CDR2 YYDKDF (reference sequence). CDR3 size: 16 residues. V lost 4 bases and J 3 bases, leaving 18 bases between the germline ends. DNA of the CDR3: TGTGCCACCAGCACAGGCAGGGGCGCGTTGGACACTGAAGCTTTCTTT. Translated: CATSTGRGALDTEAFF.

The CDR3 loop reads CASSLFPDRDQETQYF. The CDR3 bases are TGTGCCAGCAGCCTATTTCCGGACAGGGACCAAGAGACCCAGTACTTC. The chain employs TRBV7-9 and TRBJ2-5, with 8 bases that match TRBD1. Per the germline V gene, CDR1 is SEHNR and CDR2 is FQNEAQ (reference sequence). This CDR3 is built from 16 residues. V dropped 5 bases and J dropped 0; count of bases not matched to a gene: 8.

Only a few counts were recorded for this clone. The rearrangement uses TRBV7-2 and TRBJ1-4; D gene ambiguous. This CDR3 comprises 15 residues. V dropped 4 bases and J dropped 6 bases, with 15 bases sitting between them. In germline, CDR1 is SGHTA, CDR2 FQGNSA. The CDR3 DNA reads TGTGCCAGCAGCTCCTTTAGCGCTTGGGATGAAAAACTGTTTTTT. It translates to CASSSFSAWDEKLFF.

The V and J genes are TRBV15 and TRBJ1-2, with a possible D match to TRBD1 (5 bases). V shed 0 bases and J shed 5 bases, with 16 bases lying between them. The germline V gene encodes CDR1 LNHNV and CDR2 YYDKDF (reference sequence). CDR3 length: 16 amino acids. CDR3 residues: CATSRDLGTGEYGYTF. The CDR3 nucleotides read TGTGCCACCAGCAGAGATCTCGGGACGGGAGAGTATGGCTACACCTTC.

The chain has TRBV30 and TRBJ2-4; 11 bases map to TRBD2. CDR1 and CDR2 (germline): GTSNPN, SVGIG (reference sequence). Germline trimming cut 1 base from V and 6 bases from J; bases unmatched to any gene: 5. CDR3 length equals 15 residues. CDR3 region: CAWSGGLAALNIQYF. The CDR3 nucleotides are TGTGCCTGGAGTGGGGGACTAGCGGCACTAAACATTCAGTACTTC.

This chain connects TRBV28 to TRBJ1-1; D unresolved. The V gene's germline CDR1 is MDHEN and CDR2 SYDVKM. The ends were cut back, 2 bases at V and 0 bases at J, with 10 bases in the middle. The CDR3 length is 15 residues. The CDR3 nucleotides are TGTGCCAGCAGTTTACCTCTAGCTGTGAACACTGAAGCTTTCTTT. Translated: CASSLPLAVNTEAFF.

V gene TRBV3-1 (or the pseudogene TRBV3-2) combines with J gene TRBJ2-2; TRBD2 aligns across 7 bases. Losses at the gene ends were 1 base for V and 8 bases for J; bases not matched to a gene: 7. Per germline, CDR1 LGHDT and CDR2 YNNKEL (reference sequence). The CDR3 loop spans 15 amino acids. The CDR3 DNA reads TGTGCCAGCAGCCAAGTTTCCAGCGGGGCAGGGGAGCTGTTTTTT. Translation: CASSQVSSGAGELFF.